The rows below give T cell receptor beta chains drawn from one sample of a study of cytomegalovirus exposure and HLA in healthy donors. Assay: immunoSEQ multiplex PCR; the TCRdb copy retains only in-frame clones and omits some. Seen here are about 180,000 clones, over 70% observed once, and the top ten hold 1.4%. What was sequenced was PBMCs. The receptors originated from a woman in her 30s in good health and CMV-seropositive. Each CDR3 is given with its conserved first and last residue. Each record gives: CDR3 DNA, CDR3 protein, V gene, J gene, clone size, D gene. D genes are given only for firm matches. Rows may omit the clone size; those that give it use once, few, many or a size class.

CDR3 DNA: TGTGCCAGCAGTTACCGAGATTTGAACACTGAAGCTTTCTTT
CDR3 protein: CASSYRDLNTEAFF
V gene: TRBV6-5
J gene: TRBJ1-1
clone size: -
D gene: -

CDR3 DNA: TGTGCCAGCAAGAGGGAAAACTCTGGAAACACCATATATTTT
CDR3 protein: CASKRENSGNTIYF
V gene: TRBV5-6
J gene: TRBJ1-3
clone size: -
D gene: -

CDR3 DNA: TGTGCCAGCAGTGAATCCCGTACTGGAAACACCATATATTTT
CDR3 protein: CASSESRTGNTIYF
V gene: TRBV25-1
J gene: TRBJ1-3
clone size: -
D gene: -

CDR3 DNA: TGTGCCAGCTCACCAGGGGACAGTGGCTACACCTTC
CDR3 protein: CASSPGDSGYTF
V gene: TRBV18
J gene: TRBJ1-2
clone size: -
D gene: TRBD1

CDR3 DNA: TGTGCCAGCTCACCACCGGCAGGGTGGAACACTGAAGCTTTCTTT
CDR3 protein: CASSPPAGWNTEAFF
V gene: TRBV18
J gene: TRBJ1-1
clone size: once
D gene: -

CDR3 DNA: TGTGCCAGCCTTGGGACAGTCGACTCCTACAATGAGCAGTTCTTC
CDR3 protein: CASLGTVDSYNEQFF
V gene: TRBV5-6
J gene: TRBJ2-1
clone size: few
D gene: TRBD1

CDR3 DNA: TGTGCCAGCACCACCGGGGTGGGGGATACGCAGTATTTT
CDR3 protein: CASTTGVGDTQYF
V gene: TRBV27
J gene: TRBJ2-3
clone size: -
D gene: -

CDR3 DNA: TGTGCCAGCAGCTCCTCCGGGACTAGTTCAGATACGCAGTATTTT
CDR3 protein: CASSSSGTSSDTQYF
V gene: TRBV13
J gene: TRBJ2-3
clone size: -
D gene: TRBD2

CDR3 DNA: TGTGCCGGCTGCGGGGAGAGCGGATACAATGAGCAGTTCTTC
CDR3 protein: CAGCGESGYNEQFF
V gene: TRBV6-1
J gene: TRBJ2-1
clone size: -
D gene: -

CDR3 DNA: TGTGCCAGTAGTGTTGGCAGGGGATATAGCAATCAGCCCCAGCATTTT
CDR3 protein: CASSVGRGYSNQPQHF
V gene: TRBV19
J gene: TRBJ1-5
clone size: -
D gene: -

CDR3 DNA: TGTGCCAGCAGTGGATTAAAACTAGCGGGCGGCACAGATACGCAGTATTTT
CDR3 protein: CASSGLKLAGGTDTQYF
V gene: TRBV2
J gene: TRBJ2-3
clone size: -
D gene: TRBD2

CDR3 DNA: TGTGCCAGCAGTCCCCTGCGGCTAGCCCACCAAGAGACCCAGTACTTC
CDR3 protein: CASSPLRLAHQETQYF
V gene: TRBV5-4
J gene: TRBJ2-5
clone size: -
D gene: -

CDR3 DNA: TGTGCCAGCAGCAACAACAGGGACGAAAAACTGTTTTTT
CDR3 protein: CASSNNRDEKLFF
V gene: TRBV27
J gene: TRBJ1-4
clone size: -
D gene: -

CDR3 DNA: TGTGCCATCAGTGAGAGACAGGGGGCCAACAATCAGCCCCAGCATTTT
CDR3 protein: CAISERQGANNQPQHF
V gene: TRBV10-3
J gene: TRBJ1-5
clone size: -
D gene: TRBD1

CDR3 DNA: TGTGCCAGTAGTATATTTGCGGCAGAAGGCCGGATTGGCTACACCTTC
CDR3 protein: CASSIFAAEGRIGYTF
V gene: TRBV19
J gene: TRBJ1-2
clone size: few
D gene: -

CDR3 DNA: TGTGCCAGCAGCTTAGAGGGGGCCCGAGAGCAGTACTTC
CDR3 protein: CASSLEGAREQYF
V gene: TRBV11-3
J gene: TRBJ2-7
clone size: -
D gene: -

CDR3 DNA: TGTGCCAGCTCACGTAGCGGGATTCACTACGAGCAGTACTTC
CDR3 protein: CASSRSGIHYEQYF
V gene: TRBV18
J gene: TRBJ2-7
clone size: once
D gene: TRBD2

CDR3 DNA: TGTGCCAGCAGCCAAAGGGGTTACGGCACAGATACGCAGTATTTT
CDR3 protein: CASSQRGYGTDTQYF
V gene: TRBV14
J gene: TRBJ2-3
clone size: once
D gene: -

CDR3 DNA: TGTGCCAGCAGTCCTCCGGGGTTCAGCTACGAGCAGTACTTC
CDR3 protein: CASSPPGFSYEQYF
V gene: TRBV28
J gene: TRBJ2-7
clone size: -
D gene: -

CDR3 DNA: TGTGCCACCAGCAGGGCCCTGGACACCCAAGAGACCCAGTACTTC
CDR3 protein: CATSRALDTQETQYF
V gene: TRBV15
J gene: TRBJ2-5
clone size: -
D gene: -

CDR3 DNA: TGTGCCAGCAGCACGGGGGTGGGGCGCCCCCTCGAGCAGTACTTC
CDR3 protein: CASSTGVGRPLEQYF
V gene: TRBV11-3
J gene: TRBJ2-7
clone size: -
D gene: -

CDR3 DNA: TGTGCCAGCAGGTCGCCACGACAGGGGGACACTGAAGCTTTCTTT
CDR3 protein: CASRSPRQGDTEAFF
V gene: TRBV6-1
J gene: TRBJ1-1
clone size: -
D gene: TRBD1

CDR3 DNA: TGTGCCTGGAGTCGCCCCCTCCGGGACAGCCATGGCTACACCTTC
CDR3 protein: CAWSRPLRDSHGYTF
V gene: TRBV30
J gene: TRBJ1-2
clone size: few
D gene: TRBD1

CDR3 DNA: TGTGCCAGCAGCTTAGACTCCCGGGGGTATGGCTACACCTTC
CDR3 protein: CASSLDSRGYGYTF
V gene: TRBV7-9
J gene: TRBJ1-2
clone size: -
D gene: -

CDR3 DNA: TGTGCCAGCAGTTACCTGGGACTAACCAATGAGCAGTTCTTC
CDR3 protein: CASSYLGLTNEQFF
V gene: TRBV6-6
J gene: TRBJ2-1
clone size: -
D gene: TRBD2

CDR3 DNA: TGTGCCTGCTCAACCGGGACAGGGGTCGGCTACACCTTC
CDR3 protein: CACSTGTGVGYTF
V gene: TRBV30
J gene: TRBJ1-2
clone size: -
D gene: TRBD1

CDR3 DNA: TGTGCCAGCAGGGAGGAGCTATCGGATGGCTACACCTTC
CDR3 protein: CASREELSDGYTF
V gene: TRBV9
J gene: TRBJ1-2
clone size: -
D gene: -

CDR3 DNA: TGTGCCAGCAGTCGACAGGGGACTCAGCCCCAGCATTTT
CDR3 protein: CASSRQGTQPQHF
V gene: TRBV7-9
J gene: TRBJ1-5
clone size: -
D gene: TRBD1

CDR3 DNA: TGTGCCTGGACCAGGGGGCCTACTAATGAAAAACTGTTTTTT
CDR3 protein: CAWTRGPTNEKLFF
V gene: TRBV30
J gene: TRBJ1-4
clone size: few
D gene: TRBD1

CDR3 DNA: TGTGCCAGCAGTGCGGGACTAGCGGGGGCGACCTACGAGCAGTACTTC
CDR3 protein: CASSAGLAGATYEQYF
V gene: TRBV2
J gene: TRBJ2-7
clone size: -
D gene: TRBD2

CDR3 DNA: TGTGCCAGCAGCCCACACGGACAGGGGGTGGATGGCTACACCTTC
CDR3 protein: CASSPHGQGVDGYTF
V gene: TRBV7-2
J gene: TRBJ1-2
clone size: -
D gene: TRBD1

CDR3 DNA: TGTGCCAGCAGCTCGGGACTAGCGGTTCCCTACGAGCAGTACTTC
CDR3 protein: CASSSGLAVPYEQYF
V gene: TRBV7-8
J gene: TRBJ2-7
clone size: -
D gene: TRBD2

CDR3 DNA: TGCAGTGCTGGAACAGTTAATGAGCAGTTCTTC
CDR3 protein: CSAGTVNEQFF
V gene: TRBV20-1
J gene: TRBJ2-1
clone size: -
D gene: -

CDR3 DNA: TGTGCCAGCAGTTTATCCGGTCAAACCTACGAGCAGTACTTC
CDR3 protein: CASSLSGQTYEQYF
V gene: TRBV28
J gene: TRBJ2-7
clone size: -
D gene: -

CDR3 DNA: TGCGCCAGCAGCGCCGGACAGTCCTACAATGAGCAGTTCTTC
CDR3 protein: CASSAGQSYNEQFF
V gene: TRBV5-1
J gene: TRBJ2-1
clone size: -
D gene: -

CDR3 DNA: TGCGCCAGCAGCCAAGCCCCTCGGGGGGCTGATGGCTACACCTTC
CDR3 protein: CASSQAPRGADGYTF
V gene: TRBV4-3
J gene: TRBJ1-2
clone size: once
D gene: -

CDR3 DNA: TGTGCCAGCAGCTCAGGACAACAACAGGGGAGGGAGCAGTACTTC
CDR3 protein: CASSSGQQQGREQYF
V gene: TRBV5-4
J gene: TRBJ2-7
clone size: -
D gene: -

CDR3 DNA: TGTGCCAGCAGTGAAAGGAGTGCGAACACCGGGGAGCTGTTTTTT
CDR3 protein: CASSERSANTGELFF
V gene: TRBV2
J gene: TRBJ2-2
clone size: -
D gene: -

CDR3 DNA: TGTGCCAGCCGGGTGGATAGTTCCTACAATGAGCAGTTCTTC
CDR3 protein: CASRVDSSYNEQFF
V gene: TRBV6-5
J gene: TRBJ2-1
clone size: -
D gene: -

CDR3 DNA: TGTGCCAGCAGTTACGGGTCGACAGATTCCTACGAGCAGTACTTC
CDR3 protein: CASSYGSTDSYEQYF
V gene: TRBV6-5
J gene: TRBJ2-7
clone size: -
D gene: -

CDR3 DNA: TGTGCCAGCAGCTTAGTAGCGGTCCCTTGGGAGACCCAGTACTTC
CDR3 protein: CASSLVAVPWETQYF
V gene: TRBV11-2
J gene: TRBJ2-5
clone size: -
D gene: -

CDR3 DNA: TGCGCCAGCAGTGAGGGGACAACAGGGGTCACCGGGGAGCTGTTTTTT
CDR3 protein: CASSEGTTGVTGELFF
V gene: TRBV10-1
J gene: TRBJ2-2
clone size: once
D gene: TRBD1

CDR3 DNA: TGTGCCAGCAGTTTTGACAGGAACACAGATACGCAGTATTTT
CDR3 protein: CASSFDRNTDTQYF
V gene: TRBV2
J gene: TRBJ2-3
clone size: once
D gene: -